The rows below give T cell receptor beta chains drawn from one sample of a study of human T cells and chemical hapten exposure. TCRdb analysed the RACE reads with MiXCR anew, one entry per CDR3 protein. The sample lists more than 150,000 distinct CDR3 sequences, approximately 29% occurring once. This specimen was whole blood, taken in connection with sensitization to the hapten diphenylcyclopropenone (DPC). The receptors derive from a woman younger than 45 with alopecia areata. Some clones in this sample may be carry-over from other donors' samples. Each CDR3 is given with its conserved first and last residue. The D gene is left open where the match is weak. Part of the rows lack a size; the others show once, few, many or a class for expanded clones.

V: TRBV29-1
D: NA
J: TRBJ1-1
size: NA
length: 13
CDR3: CSFATDVNTEAFF
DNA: TGCAGCTTTGCGACGGATGTGAACACTGAAGCTTTCTTT

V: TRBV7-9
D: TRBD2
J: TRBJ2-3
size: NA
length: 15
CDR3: CASSLRRGRTDTQYF
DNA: TGTGCCAGCAGCTTAAGGCGGGGGAGAACAGATACGCAGTATTTT

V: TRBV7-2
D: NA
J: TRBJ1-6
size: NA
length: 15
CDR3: CASSLGHIENSPLHF
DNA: TGTGCCAGCAGCTTAGGTCACATTGAGAATTCACCCCTCCACTTT

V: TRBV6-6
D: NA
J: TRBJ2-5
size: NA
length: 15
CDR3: CASSYVQAGGETQYF
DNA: TGTGCCAGCAGTTACGTCCAGGCCGGGGGAGAGACCCAGTACTTC

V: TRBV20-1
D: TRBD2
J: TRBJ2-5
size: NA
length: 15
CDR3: CSARKASGFQETQYF
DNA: TGCAGTGCTAGAAAAGCTAGCGGATTCCAAGAGACCCAGTACTTC

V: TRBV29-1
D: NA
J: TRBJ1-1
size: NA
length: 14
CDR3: CSVGLAGLNTEAFF
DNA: TGCAGCGTTGGACTGGCAGGACTGAACACTGAAGCTTTCTTT

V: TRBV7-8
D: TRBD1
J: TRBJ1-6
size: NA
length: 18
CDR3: CASSPQATGSVYNSPLHF
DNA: TGTGCCAGCAGCCCCCAAGCGACAGGGTCGGTATATAATTCACCCCTCCACTTT

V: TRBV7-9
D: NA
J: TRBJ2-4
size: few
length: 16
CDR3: CASSFQSGGGKNIQYF
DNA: TGTGCCAGCAGCTTCCAAAGTGGAGGGGGTAAAAACATTCAGTACTTC

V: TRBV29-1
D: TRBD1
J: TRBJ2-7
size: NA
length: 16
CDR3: CSVEERRTGGLSEQYF
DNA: TGCAGCGTTGAAGAAAGGAGGACAGGGGGCTTGTCCGAGCAGTACTTC

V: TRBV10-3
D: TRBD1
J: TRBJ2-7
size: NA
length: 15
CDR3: CAISEPGQSSYEQYF
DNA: TGTGCCATCAGTGAACCGGGACAGAGCTCCTACGAGCAGTACTTC

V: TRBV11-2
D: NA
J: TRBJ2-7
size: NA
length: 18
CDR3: CASTAGGVAVRTPYEQYF
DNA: TGTGCCAGCACCGCAGGAGGAGTAGCGGTGAGAACTCCCTACGAGCAGTACTTC

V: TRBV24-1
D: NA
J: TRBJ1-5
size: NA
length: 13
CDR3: CATTRVRDQPQHF
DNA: TGTGCCACCACCCGCGTCCGCGATCAGCCCCAGCATTTT

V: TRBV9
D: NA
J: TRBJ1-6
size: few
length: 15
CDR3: CASSVLGVNNSPLHF
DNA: TGTGCCAGCAGCGTATTAGGGGTTAATAATTCACCCCTCCACTTT

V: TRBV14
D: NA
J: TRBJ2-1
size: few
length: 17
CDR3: CASSQGIIRVSYNEQFF
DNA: TGTGCCAGCAGCCAAGGCATTATTAGAGTCTCCTACAATGAGCAGTTCTTC

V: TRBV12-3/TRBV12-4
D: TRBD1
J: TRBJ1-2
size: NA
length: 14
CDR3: CASSLPGQGVGYTF
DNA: TGTGCCAGCAGTTTACCGGGCCAGGGGGTAGGCTACACCTTC

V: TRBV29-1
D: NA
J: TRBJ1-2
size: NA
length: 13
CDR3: CSVVFEGRYGYTF
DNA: TGCAGCGTTGTCTTCGAGGGACGCTATGGCTACACCTTC

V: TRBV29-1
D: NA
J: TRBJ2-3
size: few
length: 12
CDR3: CSVRISTDTQYF
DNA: TGCAGCGTGAGGATTAGCACAGATACGCAGTATTTT

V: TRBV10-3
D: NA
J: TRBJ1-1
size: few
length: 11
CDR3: CAISAGGEAFF
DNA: TGTGCCATCAGTGCGGGCGGTGAAGCTTTCTTT

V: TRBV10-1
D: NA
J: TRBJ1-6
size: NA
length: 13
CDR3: CASSESINSPLHF
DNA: TGCGCCAGCAGTGAGTCCATTAATTCACCCCTCCACTTT

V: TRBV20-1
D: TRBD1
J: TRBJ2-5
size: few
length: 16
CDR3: CSASSTGTGSQETQYF
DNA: TGCAGTGCTAGCAGTACCGGGACAGGTTCCCAAGAGACCCAGTACTTC